This T cell receptor beta chain comes out of a study of cytomegalovirus exposure and HLA in healthy donors. Study-level information: A later analysis reported the 100 to 150 validation repertoires used the same platform as the roughly 700 first-cohort repertoires. Regarding the study as a whole: Usually a TCR sequence was rare, but some public TCRs were found in many donors.

Method: immunoSEQ multiplex PCR; TCRdb's copy keeps in-frame clones and lacks some. The sample has around 71,000 clones; approximately 94% are singletons. With V trimmed by 2 bases and J by 5 bases, 6 bases remained unmatched. The V gene's germline CDR1 is MNHEY and CDR2 SMNVEV (reference sequence). This CDR3 is 15 amino acids long. About this clone: As yet, its antigen is unknown.

This chain joins TRBV27 and TRBJ2-5; TRBD2 agrees at 9 bases. The clonotype was recovered from a young man in good health and CMV-seropositive. Source material: PBMCs. The CDR3 sequence is CASSLGGRAGETQYF. The CDR3 coding sequence is TGTGCCAGCAGTTTAGGCGGGAGGGCCGGGGAGACCCAGTACTTC.